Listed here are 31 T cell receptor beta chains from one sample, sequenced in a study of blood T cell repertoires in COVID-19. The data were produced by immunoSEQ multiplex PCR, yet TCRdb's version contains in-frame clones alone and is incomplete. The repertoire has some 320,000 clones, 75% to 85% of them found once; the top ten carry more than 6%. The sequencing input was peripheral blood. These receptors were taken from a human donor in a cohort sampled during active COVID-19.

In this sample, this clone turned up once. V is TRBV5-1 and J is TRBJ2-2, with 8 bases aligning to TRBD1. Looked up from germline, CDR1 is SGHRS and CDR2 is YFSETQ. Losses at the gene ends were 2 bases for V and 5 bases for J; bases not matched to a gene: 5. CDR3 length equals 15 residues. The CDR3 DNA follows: TGCGCCAGCAGCTTCACTGACAGGGGAACCGGGGAGCTGTTTTTT. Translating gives CASSFTDRGTGELFF. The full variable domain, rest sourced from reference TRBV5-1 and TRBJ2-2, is KAGVTQTPRYLIKTRGQQVTLSCSPISGHRSVSWYQQTPGQGLQFLFEYFSETQRNKGNFPGRFSGRQFSNSRSEMNVSTLELGDSALYLCASSFTDRGTGELFFGEGSRLTVL.

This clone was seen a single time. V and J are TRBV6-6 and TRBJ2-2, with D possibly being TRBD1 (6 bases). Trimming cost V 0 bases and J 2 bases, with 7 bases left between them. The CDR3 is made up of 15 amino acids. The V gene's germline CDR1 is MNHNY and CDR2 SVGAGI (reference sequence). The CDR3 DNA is TGTGCCAGCAGTTACTCGGGACATAACACCGGGGAGCTGTTTTTT. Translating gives CASSYSGHNTGELFF.

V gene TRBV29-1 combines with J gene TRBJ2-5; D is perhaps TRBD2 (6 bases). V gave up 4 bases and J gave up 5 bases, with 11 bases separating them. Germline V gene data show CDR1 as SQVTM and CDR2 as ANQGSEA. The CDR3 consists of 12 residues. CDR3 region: CSVGGVPETQYF. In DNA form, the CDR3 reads TGCAGCGTTGGGGGGGTCCCGGAGACCCAGTACTTC.

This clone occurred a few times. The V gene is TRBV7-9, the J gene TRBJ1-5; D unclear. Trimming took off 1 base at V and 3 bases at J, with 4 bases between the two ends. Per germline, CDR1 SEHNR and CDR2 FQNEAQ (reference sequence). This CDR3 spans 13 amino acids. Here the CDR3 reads CASSLGDNQPQHF. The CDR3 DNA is TGTGCCAGCAGCTTAGGCGACAATCAGCCCCAGCATTTT.

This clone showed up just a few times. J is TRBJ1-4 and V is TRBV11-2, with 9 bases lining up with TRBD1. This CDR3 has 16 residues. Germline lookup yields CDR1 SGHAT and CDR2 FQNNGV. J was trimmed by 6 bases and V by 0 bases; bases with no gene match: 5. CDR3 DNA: TGTGCCAGCAGCTTAGATCGGGGGACAGGGTATGAAAAACTGTTTTTT. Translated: CASSLDRGTGYEKLFF. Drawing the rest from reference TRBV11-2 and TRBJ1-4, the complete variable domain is EAGVAQSPRYKIIEKRQSVAFWCNPISGHATLYWYQQILGQGPKLLIQFQNNGVVDDSQLPKDRFSAERLKGVDSTLKIQPAKLEDSAVYLCASSLDRGTGYEKLFFGSGTQLSVL.

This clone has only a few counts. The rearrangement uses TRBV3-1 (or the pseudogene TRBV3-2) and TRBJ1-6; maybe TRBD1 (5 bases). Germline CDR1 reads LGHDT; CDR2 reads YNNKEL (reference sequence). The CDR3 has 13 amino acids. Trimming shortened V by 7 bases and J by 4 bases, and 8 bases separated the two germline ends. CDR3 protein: CASTPGYNSPLHF. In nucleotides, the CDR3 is TGTGCCAGCACCCCAGGGTATAATTCACCCCTCCACTTT.

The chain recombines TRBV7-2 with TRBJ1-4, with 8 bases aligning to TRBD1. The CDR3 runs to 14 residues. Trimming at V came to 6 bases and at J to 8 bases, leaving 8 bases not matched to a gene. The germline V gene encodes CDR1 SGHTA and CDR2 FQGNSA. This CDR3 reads CASSSQGAQEKLFF. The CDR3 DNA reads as TGTGCCAGCAGTTCCCAGGGGGCGCAAGAAAAACTGTTTTTT. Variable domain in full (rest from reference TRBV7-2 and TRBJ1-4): GAGVSQSPSNKVTEKGKDVELRCDPISGHTALYWYRQSLGQGLEFLIYFQGNSAPDKSGLPSDRFSAERTGGSVSTLTIQRTQQEDSAVYLCASSSQGAQEKLFFGSGTQLSVL.

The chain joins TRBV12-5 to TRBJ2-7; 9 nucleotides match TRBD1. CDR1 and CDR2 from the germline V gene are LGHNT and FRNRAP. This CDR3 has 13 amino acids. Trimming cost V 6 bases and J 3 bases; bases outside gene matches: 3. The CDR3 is CASGLTGGYEQYF. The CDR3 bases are TGTGCTAGTGGCCTGACAGGGGGCTACGAGCAGTACTTC.

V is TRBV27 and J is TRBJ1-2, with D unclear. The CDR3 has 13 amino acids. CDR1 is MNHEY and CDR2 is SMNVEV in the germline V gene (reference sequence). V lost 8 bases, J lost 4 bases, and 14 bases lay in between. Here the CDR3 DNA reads TGTGCCAGCGGAGCCAGTCGCATCTATGGCTACACCTTC. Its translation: CASGASRIYGYTF.

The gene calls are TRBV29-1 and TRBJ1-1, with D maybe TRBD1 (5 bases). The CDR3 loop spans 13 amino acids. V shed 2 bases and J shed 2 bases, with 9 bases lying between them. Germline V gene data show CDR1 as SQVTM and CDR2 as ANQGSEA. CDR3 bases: TGCAGCGTTGAAAAGGGGCTTAACACTGAAGCTTTCTTT. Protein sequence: CSVEKGLNTEAFF.

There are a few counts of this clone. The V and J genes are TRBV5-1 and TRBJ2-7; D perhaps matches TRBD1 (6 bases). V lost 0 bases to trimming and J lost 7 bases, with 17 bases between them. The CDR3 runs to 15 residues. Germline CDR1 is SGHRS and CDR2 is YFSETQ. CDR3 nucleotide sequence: TGCGCCAGCAGCTTGGTATTTAGGGGGTCGGGAGAGCAGTACTTC. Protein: CASSLVFRGSGEQYF.

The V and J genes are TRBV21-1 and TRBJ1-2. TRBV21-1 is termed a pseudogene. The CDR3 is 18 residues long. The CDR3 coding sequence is TGTGCCAGCAGCAAAGTCGCAAGACCGAGGGCGCATCTCGAGGGCTACACCTTC. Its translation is CASSKVARPRAHLEGYTF.

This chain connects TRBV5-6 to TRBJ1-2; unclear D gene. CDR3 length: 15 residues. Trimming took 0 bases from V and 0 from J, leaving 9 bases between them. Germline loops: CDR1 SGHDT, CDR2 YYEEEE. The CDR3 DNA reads TGTGCCAGCAGCTTGGGTCAGACTACTAACTATGGCTACACCTTC. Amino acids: CASSLGQTTNYGYTF.

CDR3 sequence: CASTPGSLRGEQYF. DNA of the CDR3: TGTGCCAGCACCCCCGGGAGCCTTAGGGGAGAGCAGTACTTC. The gene calls are TRBV27 and TRBJ2-7; possible D gene TRBD2, 6 bases. There are 14 residues in the CDR3. Germline CDR1 MNHEY, CDR2 SMNVEV (reference sequence). V lost 7 bases, J lost 7 bases, and 20 bases lay in between.

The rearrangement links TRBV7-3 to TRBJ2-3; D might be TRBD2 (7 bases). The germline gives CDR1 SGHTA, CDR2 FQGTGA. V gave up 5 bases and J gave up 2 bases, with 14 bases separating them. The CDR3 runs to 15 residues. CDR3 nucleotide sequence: TGTGCCAGCAGCCGAGCCGGGGGGCCCACAGATACGCAGTATTTT. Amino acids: CASSRAGGPTDTQYF.

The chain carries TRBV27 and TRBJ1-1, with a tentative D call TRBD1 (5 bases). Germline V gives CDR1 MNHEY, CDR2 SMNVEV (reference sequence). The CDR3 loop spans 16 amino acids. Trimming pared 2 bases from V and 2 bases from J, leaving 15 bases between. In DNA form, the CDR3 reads TGTGCCAGCAGTTTACAGTCAGGGTGGATAAACACTGAAGCTTTCTTT. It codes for CASSLQSGWINTEAFF.

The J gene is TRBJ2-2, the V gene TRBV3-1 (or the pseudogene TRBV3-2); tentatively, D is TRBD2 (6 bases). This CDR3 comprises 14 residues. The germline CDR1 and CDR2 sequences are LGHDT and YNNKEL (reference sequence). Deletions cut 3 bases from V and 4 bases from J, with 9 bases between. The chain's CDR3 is CASSHELATGELFF. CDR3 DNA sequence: TGTGCCAGCAGCCACGAACTAGCCACCGGGGAGCTGTTTTTT.

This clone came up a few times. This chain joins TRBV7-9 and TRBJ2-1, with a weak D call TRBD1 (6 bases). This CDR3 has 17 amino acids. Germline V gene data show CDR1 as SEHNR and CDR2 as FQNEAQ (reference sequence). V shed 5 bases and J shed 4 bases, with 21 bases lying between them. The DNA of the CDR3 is TGTGCCAGCAGCCACAACCAACAGGGAATGATATACAATGAGCAGTTCTTC. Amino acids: CASSHNQQGMIYNEQFF.

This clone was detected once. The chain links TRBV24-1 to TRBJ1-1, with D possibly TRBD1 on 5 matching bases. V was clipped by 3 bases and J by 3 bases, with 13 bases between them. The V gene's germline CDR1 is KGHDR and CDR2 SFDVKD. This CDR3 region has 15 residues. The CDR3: CATSDGAGEDTEAFF. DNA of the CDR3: TGTGCCACCAGTGATGGGGCGGGGGAAGACACTGAAGCTTTCTTT.

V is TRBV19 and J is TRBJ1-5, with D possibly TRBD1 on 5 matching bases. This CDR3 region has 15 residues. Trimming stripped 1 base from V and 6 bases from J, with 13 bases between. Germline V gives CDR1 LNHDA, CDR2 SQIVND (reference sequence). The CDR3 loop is CASSIGVQGPQPQHF. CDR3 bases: TGTGCCAGTAGTATAGGGGTCCAGGGCCCTCAGCCCCAGCATTTT.

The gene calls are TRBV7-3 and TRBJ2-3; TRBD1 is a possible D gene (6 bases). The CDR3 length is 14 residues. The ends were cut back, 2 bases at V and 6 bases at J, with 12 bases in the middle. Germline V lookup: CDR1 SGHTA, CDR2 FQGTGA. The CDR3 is CASSLVGGSDTQYF. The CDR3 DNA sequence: TGTGCCAGCAGCTTAGTAGGGGGAAGCGATACGCAGTATTTT.

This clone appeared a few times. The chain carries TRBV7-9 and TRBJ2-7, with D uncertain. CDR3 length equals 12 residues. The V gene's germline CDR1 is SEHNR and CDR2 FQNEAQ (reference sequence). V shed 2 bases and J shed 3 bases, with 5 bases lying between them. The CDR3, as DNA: TGTGCCAGCAGCTTATCCATCTACGAGCAGTACTTC. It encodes CASSLSIYEQYF.

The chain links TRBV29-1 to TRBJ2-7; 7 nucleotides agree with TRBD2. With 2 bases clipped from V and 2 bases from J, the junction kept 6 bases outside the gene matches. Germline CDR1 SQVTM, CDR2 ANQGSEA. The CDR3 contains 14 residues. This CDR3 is CSVESGTAAYEQYF. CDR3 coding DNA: TGCAGCGTTGAAAGCGGGACCGCCGCCTACGAGCAGTACTTC.

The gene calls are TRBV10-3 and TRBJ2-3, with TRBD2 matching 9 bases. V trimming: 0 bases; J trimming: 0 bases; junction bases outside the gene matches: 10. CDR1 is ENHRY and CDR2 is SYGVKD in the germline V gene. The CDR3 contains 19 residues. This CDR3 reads CAISESRVAGASSTDTQYF. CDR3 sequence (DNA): TGTGCCATCAGTGAGTCGAGGGTAGCGGGAGCCTCTAGCACAGATACGCAGTATTTT.

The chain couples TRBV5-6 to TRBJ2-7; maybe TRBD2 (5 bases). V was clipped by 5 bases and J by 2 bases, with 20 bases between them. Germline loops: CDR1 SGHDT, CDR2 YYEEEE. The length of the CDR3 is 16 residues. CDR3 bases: TGTGCCAGCAGAAGTGGTTTAGGGAGAATGACCTACGAGCAGTACTTC. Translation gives CASRSGLGRMTYEQYF.

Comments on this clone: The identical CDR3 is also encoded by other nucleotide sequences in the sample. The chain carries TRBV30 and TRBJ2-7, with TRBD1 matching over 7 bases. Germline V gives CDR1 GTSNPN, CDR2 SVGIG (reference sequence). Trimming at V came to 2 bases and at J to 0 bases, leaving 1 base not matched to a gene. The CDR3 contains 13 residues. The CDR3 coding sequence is TGTGCCTGGAGTAGGGACAGCTCCTACGAGCAGTACTTC. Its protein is CAWSRDSSYEQYF.

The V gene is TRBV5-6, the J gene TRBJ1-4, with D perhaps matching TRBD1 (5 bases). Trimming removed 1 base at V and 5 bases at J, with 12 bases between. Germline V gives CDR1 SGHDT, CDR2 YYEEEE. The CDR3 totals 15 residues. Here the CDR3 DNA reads TGTGCCAGCAGCTTGTTGGCAGGGAAAAATGAAAAACTGTTTTTT. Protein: CASSLLAGKNEKLFF.

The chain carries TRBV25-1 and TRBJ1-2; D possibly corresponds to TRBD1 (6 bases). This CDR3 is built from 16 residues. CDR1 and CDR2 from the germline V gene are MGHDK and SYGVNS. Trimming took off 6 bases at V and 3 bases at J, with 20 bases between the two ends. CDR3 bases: TGTGCCAGCAGCAACGGGGGGGGCGCTGGGTACTATGGCTACACCTTC. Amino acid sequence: CASSNGGGAGYYGYTF.

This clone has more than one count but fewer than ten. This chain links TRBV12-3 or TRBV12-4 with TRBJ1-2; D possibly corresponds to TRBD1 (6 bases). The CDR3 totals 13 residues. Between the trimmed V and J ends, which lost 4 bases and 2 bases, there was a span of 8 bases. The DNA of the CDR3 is TGTGCCAGCAGTTCCACAGGGAACTATGGCTACACCTTC. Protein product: CASSSTGNYGYTF.

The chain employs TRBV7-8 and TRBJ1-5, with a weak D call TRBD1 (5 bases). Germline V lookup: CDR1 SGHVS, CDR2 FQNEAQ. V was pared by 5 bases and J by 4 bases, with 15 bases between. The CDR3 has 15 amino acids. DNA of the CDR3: TGTGCCAGCAGCACCAGGGACTACCCTAATCAGCCCCAGCATTTT. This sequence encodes CASSTRDYPNQPQHF.

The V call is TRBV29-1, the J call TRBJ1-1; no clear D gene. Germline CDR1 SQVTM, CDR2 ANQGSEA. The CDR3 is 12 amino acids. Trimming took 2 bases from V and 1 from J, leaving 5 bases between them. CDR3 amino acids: CSVEQANTEAFF. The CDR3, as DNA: TGCAGCGTTGAACAGGCGAACACTGAAGCTTTCTTT.